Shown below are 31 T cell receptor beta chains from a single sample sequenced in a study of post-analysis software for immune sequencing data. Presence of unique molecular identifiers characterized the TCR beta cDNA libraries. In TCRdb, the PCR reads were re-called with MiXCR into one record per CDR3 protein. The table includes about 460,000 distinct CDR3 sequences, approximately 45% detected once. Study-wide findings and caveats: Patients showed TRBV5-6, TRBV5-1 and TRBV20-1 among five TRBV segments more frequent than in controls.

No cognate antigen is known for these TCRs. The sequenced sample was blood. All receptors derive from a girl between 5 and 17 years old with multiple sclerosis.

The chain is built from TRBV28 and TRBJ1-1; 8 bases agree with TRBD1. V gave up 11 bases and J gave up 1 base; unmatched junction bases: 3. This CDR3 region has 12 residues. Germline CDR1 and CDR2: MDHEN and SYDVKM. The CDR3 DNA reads TGTGCCCACGGACAGGGGAACACTGAAGCTTTCTTT. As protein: CAHGQGNTEAFF.

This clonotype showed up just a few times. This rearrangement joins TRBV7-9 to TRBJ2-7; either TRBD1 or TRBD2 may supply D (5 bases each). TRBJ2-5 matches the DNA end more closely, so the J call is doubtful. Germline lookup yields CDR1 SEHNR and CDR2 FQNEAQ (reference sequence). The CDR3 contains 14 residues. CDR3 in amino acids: CASGTTAWSETQYF. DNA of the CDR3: TGTGCCAGCGGGACGACAGCCTGGAGTGAGACCCAGTACTTC.

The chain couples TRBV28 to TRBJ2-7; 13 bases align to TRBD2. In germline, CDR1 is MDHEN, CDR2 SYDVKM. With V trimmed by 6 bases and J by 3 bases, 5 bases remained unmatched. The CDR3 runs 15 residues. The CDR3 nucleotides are TGTGCCAGCAGACCGGGACTAGCGGGACGCTACGAGCAGTACTTC. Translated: CASRPGLAGRYEQYF.

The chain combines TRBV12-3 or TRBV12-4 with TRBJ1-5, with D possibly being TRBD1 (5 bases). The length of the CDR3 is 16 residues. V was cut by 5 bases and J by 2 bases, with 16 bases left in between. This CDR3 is CASSPPGGAGNQPQHF. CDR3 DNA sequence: TGTGCCAGCAGTCCCCCCGGTGGGGCCGGCAATCAGCCCCAGCATTTT.

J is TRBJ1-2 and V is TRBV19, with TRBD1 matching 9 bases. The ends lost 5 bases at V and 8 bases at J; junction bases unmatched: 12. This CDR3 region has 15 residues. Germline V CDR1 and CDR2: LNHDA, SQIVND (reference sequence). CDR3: CASSLLTGTGIGYTF. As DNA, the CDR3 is TGTGCCAGTAGTTTGCTAACCGGGACAGGGATCGGCTACACCTTC.

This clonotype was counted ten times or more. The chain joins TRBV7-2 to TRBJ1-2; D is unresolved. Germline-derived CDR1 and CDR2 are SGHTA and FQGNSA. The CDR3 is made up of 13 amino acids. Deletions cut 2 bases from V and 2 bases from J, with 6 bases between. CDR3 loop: CASSLLKNYGYTF. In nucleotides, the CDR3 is TGTGCCAGCAGCTTATTGAAGAACTATGGCTACACCTTC.

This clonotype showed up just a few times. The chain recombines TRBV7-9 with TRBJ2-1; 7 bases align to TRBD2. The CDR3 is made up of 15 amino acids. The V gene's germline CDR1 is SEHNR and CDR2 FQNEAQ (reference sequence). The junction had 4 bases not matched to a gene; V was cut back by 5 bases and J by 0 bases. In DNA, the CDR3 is TGTGCCAGCAGCCAAGCGGGAAGCTCCTACAATGAGCAGTTCTTC. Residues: CASSQAGSSYNEQFF.

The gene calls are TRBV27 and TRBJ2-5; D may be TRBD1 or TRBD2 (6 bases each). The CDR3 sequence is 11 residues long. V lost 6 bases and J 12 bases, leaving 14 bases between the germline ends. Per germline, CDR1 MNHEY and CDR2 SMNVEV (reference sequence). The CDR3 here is CASREGGIKYF. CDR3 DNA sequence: TGTGCCAGCAGAGAAGGGGGGATCAAGTACTTC.

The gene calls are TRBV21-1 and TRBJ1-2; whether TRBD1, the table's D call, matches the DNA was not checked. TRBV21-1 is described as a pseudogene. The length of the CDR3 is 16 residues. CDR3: CARTWNVVGGLYGYTF. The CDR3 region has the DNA TGTGCCAGGACGTGGAATGTCGTAGGGGGGTTATATGGCTACACCTTC.

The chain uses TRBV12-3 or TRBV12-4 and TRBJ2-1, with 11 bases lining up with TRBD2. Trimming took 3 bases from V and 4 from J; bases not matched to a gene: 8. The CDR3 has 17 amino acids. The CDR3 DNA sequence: TGTGCCAGCAGTTTCACACCTAGCGGGAGGTTTTACAATGAGCAGTTCTTC. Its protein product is CASSFTPSGRFYNEQFF.

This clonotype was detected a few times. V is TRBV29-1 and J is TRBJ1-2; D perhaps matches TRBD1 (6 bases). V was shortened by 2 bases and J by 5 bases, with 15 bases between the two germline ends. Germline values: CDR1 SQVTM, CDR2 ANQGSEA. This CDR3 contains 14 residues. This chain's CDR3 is CSVETPAGAYGYTF. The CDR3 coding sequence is TGCAGCGTTGAAACCCCTGCAGGGGCTTATGGCTACACCTTC.

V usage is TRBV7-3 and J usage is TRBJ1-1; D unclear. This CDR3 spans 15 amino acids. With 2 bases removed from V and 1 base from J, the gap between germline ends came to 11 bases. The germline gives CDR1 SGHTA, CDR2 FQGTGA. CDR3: CASSLGGGQNTEAFF. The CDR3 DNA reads TGTGCCAGCAGCTTAGGAGGCGGTCAGAACACTGAAGCTTTCTTT.

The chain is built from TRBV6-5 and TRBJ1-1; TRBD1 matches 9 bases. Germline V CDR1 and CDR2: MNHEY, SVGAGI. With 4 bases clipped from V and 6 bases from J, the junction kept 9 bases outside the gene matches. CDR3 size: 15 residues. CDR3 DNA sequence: TGTGCCAGCAGTTGGGGACAGGGAATTACAGCTGAAGCTTTCTTT. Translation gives CASSWGQGITAEAFF.

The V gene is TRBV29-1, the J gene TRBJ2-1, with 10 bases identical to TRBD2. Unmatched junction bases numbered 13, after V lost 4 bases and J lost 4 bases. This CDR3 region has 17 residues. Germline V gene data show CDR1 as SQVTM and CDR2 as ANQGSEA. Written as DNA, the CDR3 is TGCAGCGTTGTGGGGGGGGGAGGACTAGCGGATTACAATGAGCAGTTCTTC. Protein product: CSVVGGGGLADYNEQFF.

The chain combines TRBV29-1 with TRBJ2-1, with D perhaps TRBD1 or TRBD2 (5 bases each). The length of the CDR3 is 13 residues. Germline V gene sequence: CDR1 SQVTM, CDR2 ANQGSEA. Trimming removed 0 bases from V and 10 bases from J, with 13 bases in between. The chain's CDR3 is CSVEDQRGREQFF. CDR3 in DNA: TGCAGCGTTGAAGACCAAAGGGGACGCGAGCAGTTCTTC.

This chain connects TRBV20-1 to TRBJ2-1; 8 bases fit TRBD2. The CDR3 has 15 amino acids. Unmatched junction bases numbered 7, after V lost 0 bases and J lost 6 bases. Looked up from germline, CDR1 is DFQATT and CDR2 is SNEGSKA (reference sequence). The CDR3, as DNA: TGCAGTGCTAGAGATGGGAGTAGCGGGGCCAATGAGCAGTTCTTC. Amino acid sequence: CSARDGSSGANEQFF.

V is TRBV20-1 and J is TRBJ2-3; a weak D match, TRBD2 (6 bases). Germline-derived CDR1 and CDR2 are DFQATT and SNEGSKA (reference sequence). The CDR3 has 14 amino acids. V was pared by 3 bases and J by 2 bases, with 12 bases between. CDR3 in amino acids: CSASKEGLTDTQYF. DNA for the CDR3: TGCAGTGCTAGCAAGGAGGGTCTCACAGATACGCAGTATTTT.

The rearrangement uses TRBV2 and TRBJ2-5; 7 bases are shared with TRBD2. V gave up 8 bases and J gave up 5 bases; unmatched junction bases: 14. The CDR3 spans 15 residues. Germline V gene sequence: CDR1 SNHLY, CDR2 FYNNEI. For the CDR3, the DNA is TGTGCCAGCGCTTCAGCGGGAATAGCAGTGGAGACCCAGTACTTC. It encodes CASASAGIAVETQYF.

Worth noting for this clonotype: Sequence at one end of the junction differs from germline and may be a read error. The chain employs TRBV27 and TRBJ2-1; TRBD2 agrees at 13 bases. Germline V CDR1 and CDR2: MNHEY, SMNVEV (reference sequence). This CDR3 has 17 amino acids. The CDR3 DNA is TGTGTCAGCAGTCCGAGGGAACTAGCGGGAGGGGACAATGAGCAGTTCTTC. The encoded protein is CVSSPRELAGGDNEQFF.

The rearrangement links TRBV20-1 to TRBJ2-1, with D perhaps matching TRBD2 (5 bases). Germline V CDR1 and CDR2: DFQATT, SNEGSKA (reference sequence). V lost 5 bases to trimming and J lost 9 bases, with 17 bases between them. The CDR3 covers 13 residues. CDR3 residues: CSAQSVGGGEQFF. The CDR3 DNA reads TGCAGTGCTCAGTCGGTAGGTGGAGGTGAGCAGTTCTTC.

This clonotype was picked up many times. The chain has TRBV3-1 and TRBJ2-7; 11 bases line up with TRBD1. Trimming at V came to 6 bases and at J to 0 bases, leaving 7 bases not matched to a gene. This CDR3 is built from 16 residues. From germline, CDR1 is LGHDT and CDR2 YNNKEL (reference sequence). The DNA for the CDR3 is TGTGCCAGCAGTCCTGCCGGGACAGGGGGCTCCTACGAGCAGTACTTC. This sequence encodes CASSPAGTGGSYEQYF.

The CDR3 nucleotides read TGTGCCAGCTCACCTAGACTCGCGTTAATGGAGACCCAGTACTTC. This gives the protein CASSPRLALMETQYF. This chain links TRBV18 with TRBJ2-5; D is uncertain. The CDR3 spans 15 residues. CDR1 is KGHSH, CDR2 LQKENI, per germline. With 3 bases removed from V and 5 bases from J, the gap between germline ends came to 16 bases.

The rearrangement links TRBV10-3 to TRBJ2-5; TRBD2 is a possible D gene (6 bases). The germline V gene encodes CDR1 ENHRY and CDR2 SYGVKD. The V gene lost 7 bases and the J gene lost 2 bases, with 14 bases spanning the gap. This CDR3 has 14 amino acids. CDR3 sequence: CAIKRGGGQETQYF. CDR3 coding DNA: TGTGCCATCAAGAGGGGAGGCGGGCAAGAGACCCAGTACTTC.

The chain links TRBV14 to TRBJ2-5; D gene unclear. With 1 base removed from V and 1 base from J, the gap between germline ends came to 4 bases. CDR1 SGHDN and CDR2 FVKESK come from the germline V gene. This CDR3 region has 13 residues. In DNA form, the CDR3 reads TGTGCCAGCAGCCAAGCTACCCAAGAGACCCAGTACTTC. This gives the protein CASSQATQETQYF.

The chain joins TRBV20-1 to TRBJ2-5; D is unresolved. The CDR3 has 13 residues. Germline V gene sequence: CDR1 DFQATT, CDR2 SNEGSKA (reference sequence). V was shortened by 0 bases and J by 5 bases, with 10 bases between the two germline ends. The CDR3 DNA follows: TGCAGTGCTAGAGATCCCCTATCGGAGACCCAGTACTTC. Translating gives CSARDPLSETQYF.

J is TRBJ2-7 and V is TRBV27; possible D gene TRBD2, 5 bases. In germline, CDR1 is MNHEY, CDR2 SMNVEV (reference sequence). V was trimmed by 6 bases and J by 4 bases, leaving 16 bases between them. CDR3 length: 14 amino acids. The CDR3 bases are TGTGCCAGCAGGTCTTCAGGAAGGGAGTACGAGCAGTACTTC. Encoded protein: CASRSSGREYEQYF.

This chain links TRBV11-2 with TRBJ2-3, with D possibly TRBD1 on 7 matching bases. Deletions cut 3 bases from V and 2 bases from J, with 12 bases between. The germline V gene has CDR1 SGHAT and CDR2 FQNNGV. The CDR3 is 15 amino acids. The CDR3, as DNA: TGTGCCAGCAGCTTGGAGGGACAGCCCACAGATACGCAGTATTTT. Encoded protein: CASSLEGQPTDTQYF. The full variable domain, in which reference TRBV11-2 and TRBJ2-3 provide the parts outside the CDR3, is EAGVAQSPRYKIIEKRQSVAFWCNPISGHATLYWYQQILGQGPKLLIQFQNNGVVDDSQLPKDRFSAERLKGVDSTLKIQPAKLEDSAVYLCASSLEGQPTDTQYFGPGTRLTVL.

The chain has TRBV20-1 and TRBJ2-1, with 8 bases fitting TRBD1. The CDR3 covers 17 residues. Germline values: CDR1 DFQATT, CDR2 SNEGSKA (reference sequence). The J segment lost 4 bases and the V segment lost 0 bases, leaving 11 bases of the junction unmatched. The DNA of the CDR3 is TGCAGTGCTAGAGACGTCGGGACAGGCCATGTGTACAATGAGCAGTTCTTC. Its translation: CSARDVGTGHVYNEQFF.

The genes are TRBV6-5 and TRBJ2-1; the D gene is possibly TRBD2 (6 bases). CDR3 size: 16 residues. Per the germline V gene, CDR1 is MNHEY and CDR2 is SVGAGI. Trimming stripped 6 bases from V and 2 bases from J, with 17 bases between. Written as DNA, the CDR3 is TGTGCCAGCAGAGATAACGGGAGAAACCCCTACAATGAGCAGTTCTTC. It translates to CASRDNGRNPYNEQFF.

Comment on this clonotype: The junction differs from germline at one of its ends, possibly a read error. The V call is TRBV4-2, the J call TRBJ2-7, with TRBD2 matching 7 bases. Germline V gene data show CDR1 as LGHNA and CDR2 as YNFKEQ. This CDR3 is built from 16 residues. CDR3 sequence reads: CASGQSGLPRSHEQYF. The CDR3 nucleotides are TGTGCCAGCGGCCAATCGGGACTACCGCGGAGCCACGAGCAGTACTTC.

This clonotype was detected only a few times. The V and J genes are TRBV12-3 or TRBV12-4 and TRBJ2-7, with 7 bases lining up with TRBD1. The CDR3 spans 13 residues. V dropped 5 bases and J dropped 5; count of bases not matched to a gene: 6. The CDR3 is CASSGHGQDEQYF. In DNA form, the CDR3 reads TGTGCCAGCAGTGGACACGGACAGGACGAGCAGTACTTC.